The next 25 T cell receptor beta chains were all read from a single sample in a study of CD8+CD57+ T cells in acquired aplastic anemia. For sequencing, patients were chosen who had shown expansion of CD8+CD57+ cells by flow cytometry. Using genomic DNA as the template, TCR beta VDJ and CDR3 profiling was carried out. A single record per CDR3 protein comes from TCRdb applying MiXCR to the reads. The profile shows around 200,000 distinct CDR3 sequences, 63% of them singletons. The sample was sorted CD4+, CD8+, or CD8+CD57+ T cells (not recorded which) from PBMCs. The receptors shown here come from a human donor with aplastic anemia.

The chain has TRBV20-1 and TRBJ2-3, with D unresolved. The CDR3 is 10 amino acids. Trimming stripped 3 bases from V and 6 bases from J, with 4 bases between. Per germline, CDR1 DFQATT and CDR2 SNEGSKA (reference sequence). DNA for the CDR3: TGCAGTGCTAGGGAGGATACGCAGTATTTT. This sequence encodes CSAREDTQYF.

V usage is TRBV9 and J usage is TRBJ2-7; 9 bases align to TRBD2. TRBJ2-1 matches the DNA end more closely, so the J call is doubtful. This CDR3 has 16 residues. Germline V gene sequence: CDR1 SGDLS, CDR2 YYNGEE. CDR3 sequence: CASSVGGGRAGNEQFF. The CDR3 DNA is TGTGCCAGCAGCGTAGGTGGCGGGAGGGCCGGCAATGAGCAGTTCTTC.

The chain combines TRBV6-6 with TRBJ1-1; D not certain. Looked up from germline, CDR1 is MNHNY and CDR2 is SVGAGI (reference sequence). The length of the CDR3 is 13 residues. Between the trimmed V and J ends, which lost 2 bases and 0 bases, there was a span of 4 bases. The CDR3 sequence is CASSYKVNTEAFF. CDR3 DNA: TGTGCCAGCAGTTACAAGGTGAACACTGAAGCTTTCTTT.

This clonotype was observed once. The rearrangement joins TRBV20-1 to TRBJ1-1; TRBD1 agrees at 9 bases. V was clipped by 1 base and J by 4 bases; unmatched bases: 4. There are 14 residues in the CDR3. Germline CDR1 DFQATT, CDR2 SNEGSKA (reference sequence). This CDR3 reads CSARGGQGRTEAFF. The CDR3 nucleotides are TGCAGTGCTAGAGGAGGACAGGGGCGCACTGAAGCTTTCTTT.

This clonotype was seen many times. The CDR3 region is CASSQARTSGGADTQYF. CDR3 bases: TGCGCCAGCAGCCAAGCCCGGACTAGCGGGGGGGCAGATACGCAGTATTTT. J is TRBJ2-3 and V is TRBV4-1; 15 positions match TRBD2. CDR1 is MGHRA and CDR2 is YSYEKL in the germline V gene. The V segment lost 1 base and the J segment 4 bases; nucleotides outside the gene matches: 3. There are 17 residues in the CDR3.

The chain is built from TRBV7-2 and TRBJ2-5, with D possibly being TRBD2 (5 bases). Trimming pared 4 bases from V and 4 bases from J, leaving 13 bases between. Looked up from germline, CDR1 is SGHTA and CDR2 is FQGNSA. The CDR3 has 14 amino acids. CDR3 nucleotide sequence: TGTGCCAGCAGCTCGACGGGGTTCGGAGAGACCCAGTACTTC. Residues: CASSSTGFGETQYF.

The CDR3 DNA reads TGTGCCAGTAGTAGCAGACAGGGCTATAATTCACCCCTCCACTTT. Its translation: CASSSRQGYNSPLHF. The V and J genes are TRBV19 and TRBJ1-6, with 7 bases matching TRBD1. Per germline, CDR1 LNHDA and CDR2 SQIVND (reference sequence). The J segment lost 3 bases and the V segment lost 4 bases, leaving 3 bases of the junction unmatched. CDR3 length: 15 amino acids.

This clonotype was detected ten times or more. The chain employs TRBV2 and TRBJ2-5; D not certain. Germline-derived CDR1 and CDR2 are SNHLY and FYNNEI. This CDR3 is 13 amino acids long. V gave up 4 bases and J gave up 0 bases, with 6 bases separating them. The CDR3, as DNA: TGTGCCAGCAGTGGGGCGAACCAAGAGACCCAGTACTTC. Translated, it gives CASSGANQETQYF.

The chain employs TRBV24-1 and TRBJ2-7; 9 positions match TRBD1. V lost 4 bases, J lost 3 bases, and 6 bases stayed unmatched. Germline-derived CDR1 and CDR2 are KGHDR and SFDVKD. The CDR3 is 15 amino acids. CDR3 nucleotide sequence: TGTGCCACCAGTGACGCCGGGACAGGGATCTACGAGCAGTACTTC. The encoded protein is CATSDAGTGIYEQYF.

The rearrangement joins TRBV5-8 to TRBJ2-7, with D tentatively TRBD1 or TRBD2 (5 bases each). This CDR3 region has 15 residues. With 4 bases removed from V and 0 bases from J, the gap between germline ends came to 14 bases. Per germline, CDR1 SGHTS and CDR2 YDEGEE. CDR3 sequence reads: CASSIRDGTSYEQYF. CDR3 nucleotides: TGTGCCAGCAGCATCCGGGACGGGACCTCCTACGAGCAGTACTTC.

The V gene is TRBV4-1, the J gene TRBJ2-7; D call uncertain. The CDR3 spans 13 residues. The germline CDR1 and CDR2 sequences are MGHRA and YSYEKL. The ends were cut back, 1 base at V and 4 bases at J, with 8 bases in the middle. This CDR3 is CASSQGHGYEQYF. The CDR3, as DNA: TGCGCCAGCAGCCAAGGTCATGGTTACGAGCAGTACTTC.

This clonotype has a count of ten or more. This rearrangement joins TRBV6-1 to TRBJ2-7; 14 bases fit TRBD2. The CDR3 is 19 residues long. V gave up 6 bases and J gave up 6 bases; unmatched junction bases: 19. Germline V gene sequence: CDR1 MNHNS, CDR2 SASEGT. CDR3 nucleotides: TGTGCCAGCAGCAAACCCTCGGGACTAGCGGGGGATCTGTACCGCGAGCAGTACTTC. This codes for CASSKPSGLAGDLYREQYF.

V gene TRBV29-1 combines with J gene TRBJ1-2, with 7 bases fitting TRBD1. Germline V gene sequence: CDR1 SQVTM, CDR2 ANQGSEA. V lost 8 bases and J lost 6; bases outside the gene matches: 6. The CDR3 length is 11 residues. In DNA form, the CDR3 reads TGCAGCAGCTCAGGGGGTGATGGCTACACCTTC. Translated: CSSSGGDGYTF.

The chain carries TRBV29-1 and TRBJ2-1; D might be TRBD2 (6 bases). This CDR3 is 12 amino acids long. Trimming took 6 bases from V and 5 from J, leaving 11 bases between them. CDR1 is SQVTM, CDR2 ANQGSEA, per germline. CDR3 sequence: CSVCLANNEQFF. The CDR3 DNA is TGCAGCGTCTGCCTAGCGAACAATGAGCAGTTCTTC.

This clonotype appeared a few times. This chain links TRBV20-1 with TRBJ1-5, with 8 bases that match TRBD1. The CDR3 loop spans 14 amino acids. Per the germline V gene, CDR1 is DFQATT and CDR2 is SNEGSKA (reference sequence). V was pared by 3 bases and J by 4 bases, with 5 bases of the junction left unmatched. In DNA form, the CDR3 reads TGCAGTGCTAGGGAGGACAGGGAAAATCAGCCCCAGCATTTT. Residues: CSAREDRENQPQHF.

This clonotype was recorded many times. The chain links TRBV19 to TRBJ2-1; unclear D gene. Germline assignment: CDR1 LNHDA and CDR2 SQIVND (reference sequence). This CDR3 spans 14 amino acids. Trimming removed 1 base from V and 8 bases from J, with 12 bases in between. For the CDR3, the DNA is TGTGCCAGTAGTATAGCCTACACCCAATATGAGCAGTTCTTC. Its translation: CASSIAYTQYEQFF.

The chain combines TRBV7-8 with TRBJ2-1, with D possibly matching TRBD2 (7 bases). The germline V gene has CDR1 SGHVS and CDR2 FQNEAQ. The CDR3 has 15 residues. Deletions cut 1 base from V and 3 bases from J, with 10 bases between. CDR3 sequence: CASSLEGGDYNEQFF. DNA of the CDR3: TGTGCCAGCAGCTTAGAGGGGGGGGACTACAATGAGCAGTTCTTC. Full variable domain (missing parts from reference TRBV7-8 and TRBJ2-1): GAGVSQSPRYKVAKRGQDVALRCDPISGHVSLFWYQQALGQGPEFLTYFQNEAQLDKSGLPSDRFFAERPEGSVSTLKIQRTQQEDSAVYLCASSLEGGDYNEQFFGPGTRLTVL.

The rearrangement links TRBV19 to TRBJ1-1; no definite D call. CDR3 length equals 12 residues. The ends were cut back, 4 bases at V and 1 base at J, with 4 bases in the middle. Germline CDR1 and CDR2: LNHDA and SQIVND (reference sequence). CDR3 nucleotides: TGTGCCAGTAGTACGGGGAACACTGAAGCTTTCTTT. Translated, it gives CASSTGNTEAFF.

This chain links TRBV9 with TRBJ2-5; 9 bases agree with TRBD1. Germline V gene sequence: CDR1 SGDLS, CDR2 YYNGEE. The CDR3 sequence is 14 residues long. V lost 3 bases to trimming and J lost 5 bases; unmatched junction nucleotides: 5. The CDR3 protein is CASSEDRGGETQYF. The CDR3 DNA follows: TGTGCCAGCAGCGAGGACAGGGGAGGCGAGACCCAGTACTTC.

A note on this clonotype: It may be a read error: a sequence one base away is much more abundant. This chain uses TRBV5-1 with TRBJ2-3; D is ambiguous. Trimming left V 0 bases short and J 4 bases short, with 12 bases between. The CDR3 is made up of 15 amino acids. Germline assignment: CDR1 SGHRS and CDR2 YFSETQ. CDR3 in amino acids: CASSLGGIKADTQYF. DNA of the CDR3: TGCGCCAGCAGCTTGGGAGGAATTAAGGCAGATACGCAGTATTTT. Variable domain in full (rest from reference TRBV5-1 and TRBJ2-3): KAGVTQTPRYLIKTRGQQVTLSCSPISGHRSVSWYQQTPGQGLQFLFEYFSETQRNKGNFPGRFSGRQFSNSRSEMNVSTLELGDSALYLCASSLGGIKADTQYFGPGTRLTVL.

The V call is TRBV7-9, the J call TRBJ2-7; 9 bases are a match to TRBD1. The V and J ends lost 2 bases and 7 bases, in that order; junction bases with no gene match: 12. The CDR3 runs to 16 residues. Germline lookup yields CDR1 SEHNR and CDR2 FQNEAQ (reference sequence). The CDR3 region is CASSLSPGQGLTEQYF. The CDR3 nucleotides read TGTGCCAGCAGCTTATCTCCGGGACAGGGCTTAACGGAGCAGTACTTC. Full variable domain (outside the CDR3, taken from reference TRBV7-9 and TRBJ2-7): DTGVSQNPRHKITKRGQNVTFRCDPISEHNRLYWYRQTLGQGPEFLTYFQNEAQLEKSRLLSDRFSAERPKGSFSTLEIQRTEQGDSAMYLCASSLSPGQGLTEQYFGPGTRLTVT.

This rearrangement joins TRBV7-2 to TRBJ2-7, with D perhaps matching TRBD2 (6 bases). The CDR3 is made up of 14 amino acids. Germline loops: CDR1 SGHTA, CDR2 FQGNSA. The V end lost 3 bases, the J end lost 9 bases, and 18 bases lay between the germline ends. The CDR3: CASSLVEGVRTQYF. The CDR3 nucleotides read TGTGCCAGCAGCTTGGTGGAGGGAGTGAGAACGCAGTACTTC.

This clonotype was seen a single time. The chain recombines TRBV29-1 with TRBJ1-1; no firm D call. CDR3 size: 12 residues. Deletions cut 1 base from V and 11 bases from J, with 14 bases between. The V gene's germline CDR1 is SQVTM and CDR2 ANQGSEA. CDR3 nucleotide sequence: TGCAGCGTTGAAGGCGGAGGAGATCGCGCTTTCTTT. Translating it yields CSVEGGGDRAFF.

This chain links TRBV20-1 with TRBJ2-1, with 10 bases that match TRBD2. V gave up 3 bases and J gave up 7 bases; unmatched junction bases: 3. Germline values: CDR1 DFQATT, CDR2 SNEGSKA (reference sequence). The CDR3 extends over 13 amino acids. CDR3 in DNA: TGCAGTGCTAGGGCTAGCGGGGGTAATGAGCAGTTCTTC. Its protein product is CSARASGGNEQFF.

This chain joins TRBV7-9 and TRBJ2-1; D is uncertain. Germline V lookup: CDR1 SEHNR, CDR2 FQNEAQ (reference sequence). The length of the CDR3 is 11 residues. V was pared by 6 bases and J by 6 bases, with 6 bases between. The CDR3 spells CASRPTNEQFF. The CDR3 nucleotides are TGTGCCAGCAGACCTACCAATGAGCAGTTCTTC.